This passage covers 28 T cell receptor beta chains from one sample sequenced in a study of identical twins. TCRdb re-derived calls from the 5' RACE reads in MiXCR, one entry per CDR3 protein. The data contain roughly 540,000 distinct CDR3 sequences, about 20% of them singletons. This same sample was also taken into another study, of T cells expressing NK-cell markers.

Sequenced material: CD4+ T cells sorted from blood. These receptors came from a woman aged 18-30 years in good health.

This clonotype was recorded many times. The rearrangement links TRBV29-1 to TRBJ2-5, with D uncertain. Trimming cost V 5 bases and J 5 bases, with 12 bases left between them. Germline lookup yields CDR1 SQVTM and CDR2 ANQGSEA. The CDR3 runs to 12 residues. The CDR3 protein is CSVLLEWETQYF. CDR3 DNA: TGCAGCGTTTTGTTGGAGTGGGAGACCCAGTACTTC.

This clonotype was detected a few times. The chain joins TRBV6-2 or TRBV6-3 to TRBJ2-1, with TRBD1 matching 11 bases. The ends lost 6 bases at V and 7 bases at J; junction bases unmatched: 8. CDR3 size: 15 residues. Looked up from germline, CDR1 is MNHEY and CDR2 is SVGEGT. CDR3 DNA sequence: TGTGCCAGCAGCAACCGGGACAGGGGGTCGAATGAGCAGTTCTTC. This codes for CASSNRDRGSNEQFF.

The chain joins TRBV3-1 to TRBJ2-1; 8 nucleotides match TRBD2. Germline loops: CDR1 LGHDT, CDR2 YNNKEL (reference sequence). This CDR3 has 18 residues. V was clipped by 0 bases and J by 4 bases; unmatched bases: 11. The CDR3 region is CASSQDGRGRHLYNEQFF. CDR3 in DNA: TGTGCCAGCAGCCAAGACGGGCGCGGGAGGCACCTTTACAATGAGCAGTTCTTC.

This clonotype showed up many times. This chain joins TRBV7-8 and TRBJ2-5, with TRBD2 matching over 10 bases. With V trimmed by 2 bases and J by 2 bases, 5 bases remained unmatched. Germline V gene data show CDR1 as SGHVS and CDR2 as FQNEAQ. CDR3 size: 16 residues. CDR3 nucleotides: TGTGCCAGCAGCTTATATAGCGGGAGGTGGCAAGAGACCCAGTACTTC. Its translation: CASSLYSGRWQETQYF.

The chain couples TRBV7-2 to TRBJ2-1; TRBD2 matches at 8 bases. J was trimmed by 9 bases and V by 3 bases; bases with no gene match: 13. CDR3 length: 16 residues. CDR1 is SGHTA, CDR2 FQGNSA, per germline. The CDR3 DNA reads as TGTGCCAGCAGCTTCCTTGCGGGAGGTAATGCCGGTGAGCAGTTCTTC. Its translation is CASSFLAGGNAGEQFF.

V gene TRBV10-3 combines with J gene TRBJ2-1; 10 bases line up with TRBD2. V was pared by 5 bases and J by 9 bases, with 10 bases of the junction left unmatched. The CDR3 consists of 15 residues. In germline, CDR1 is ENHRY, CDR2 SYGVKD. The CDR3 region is CAISSQRGGQGEQFF. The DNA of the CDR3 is TGTGCCATCAGTTCCCAGCGGGGGGGCCAAGGTGAGCAGTTCTTC.

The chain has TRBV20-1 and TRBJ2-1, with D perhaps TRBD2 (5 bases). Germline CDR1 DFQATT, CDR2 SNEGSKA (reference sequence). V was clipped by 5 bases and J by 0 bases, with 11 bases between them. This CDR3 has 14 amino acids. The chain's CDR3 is CSAFMTNSYNEQFF. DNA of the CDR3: TGCAGTGCTTTCATGACTAACTCCTACAATGAGCAGTTCTTC.

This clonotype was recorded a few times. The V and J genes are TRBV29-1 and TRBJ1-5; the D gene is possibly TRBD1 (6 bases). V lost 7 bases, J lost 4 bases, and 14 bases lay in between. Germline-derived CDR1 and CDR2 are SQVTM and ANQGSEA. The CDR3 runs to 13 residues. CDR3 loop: CSGSTGRNQPQHF. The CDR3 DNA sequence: TGCAGCGGTAGTACAGGGAGAAATCAGCCCCAGCATTTT.

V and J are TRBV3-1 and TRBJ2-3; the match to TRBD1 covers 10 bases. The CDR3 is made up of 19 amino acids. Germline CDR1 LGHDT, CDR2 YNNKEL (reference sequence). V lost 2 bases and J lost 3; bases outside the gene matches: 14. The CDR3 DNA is TGTGCCAGCAGCCAAAACCCCGTGACAGGGGGCGAGGGAACAGATACGCAGTATTTT. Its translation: CASSQNPVTGGEGTDTQYF.

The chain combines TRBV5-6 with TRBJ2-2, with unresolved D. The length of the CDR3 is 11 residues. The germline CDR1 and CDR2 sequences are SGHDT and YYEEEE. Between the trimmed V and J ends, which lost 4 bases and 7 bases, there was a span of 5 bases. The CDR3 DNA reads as TGTGCCAGCAGCCGCCGCGGGGAGCTGTTTTTT. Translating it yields CASSRRGELFF.

The CDR3, as DNA: TGCAGTGCTAGATCCGGGACTAGCAGCACAGATACGCAGTATTTT. It is translated as CSARSGTSSTDTQYF. The chain links TRBV20-1 to TRBJ2-3, with 9 bases aligning to TRBD2. The J segment lost 0 bases and the V segment lost 2 bases, leaving 3 bases of the junction unmatched. CDR1 and CDR2 (germline): DFQATT, SNEGSKA (reference sequence). The CDR3 sequence is 15 residues long.

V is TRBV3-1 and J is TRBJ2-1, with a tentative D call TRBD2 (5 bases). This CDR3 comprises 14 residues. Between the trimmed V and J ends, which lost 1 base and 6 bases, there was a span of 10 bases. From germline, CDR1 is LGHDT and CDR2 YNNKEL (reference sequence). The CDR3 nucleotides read TGTGCCAGCAGCCAAGGGGTAAGCGGCAATGAGCAGTTCTTC. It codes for CASSQGVSGNEQFF.

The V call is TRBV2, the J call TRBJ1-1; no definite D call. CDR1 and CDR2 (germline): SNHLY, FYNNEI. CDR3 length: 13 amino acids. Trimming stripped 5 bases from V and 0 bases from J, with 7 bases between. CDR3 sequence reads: CASSLWLNTEAFF. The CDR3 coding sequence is TGTGCCAGCAGTTTGTGGTTGAACACTGAAGCTTTCTTT.

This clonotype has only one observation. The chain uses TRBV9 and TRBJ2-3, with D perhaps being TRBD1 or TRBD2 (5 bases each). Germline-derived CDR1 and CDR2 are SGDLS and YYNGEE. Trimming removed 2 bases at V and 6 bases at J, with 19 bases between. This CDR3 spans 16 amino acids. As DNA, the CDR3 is TGTGCCAGCAGCGTGGAGGACTCGAGGGGTGCCGATACGCAGTATTTT. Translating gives CASSVEDSRGADTQYF.

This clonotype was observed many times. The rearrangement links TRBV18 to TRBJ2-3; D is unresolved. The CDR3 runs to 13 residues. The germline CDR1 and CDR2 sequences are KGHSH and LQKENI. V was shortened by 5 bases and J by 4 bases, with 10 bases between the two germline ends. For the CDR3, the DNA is TGTGCCAGCTCAACCTCCGGAGCAGATACGCAGTATTTT. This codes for CASSTSGADTQYF.

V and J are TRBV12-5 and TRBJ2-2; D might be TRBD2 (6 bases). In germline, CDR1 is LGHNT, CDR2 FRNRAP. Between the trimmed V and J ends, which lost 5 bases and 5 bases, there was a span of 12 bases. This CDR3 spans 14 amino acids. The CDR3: CASGLSGGTGELFF. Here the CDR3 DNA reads TGTGCTAGTGGTCTCTCCGGGGGAACCGGGGAGCTGTTTTTT.

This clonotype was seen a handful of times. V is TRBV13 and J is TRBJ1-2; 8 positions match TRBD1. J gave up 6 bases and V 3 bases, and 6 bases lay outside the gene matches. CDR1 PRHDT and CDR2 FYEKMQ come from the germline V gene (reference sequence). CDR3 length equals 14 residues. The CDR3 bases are TGTGCCAGCAGCTTCGGACAGGGAATGGATGGCTACACCTTC. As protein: CASSFGQGMDGYTF.

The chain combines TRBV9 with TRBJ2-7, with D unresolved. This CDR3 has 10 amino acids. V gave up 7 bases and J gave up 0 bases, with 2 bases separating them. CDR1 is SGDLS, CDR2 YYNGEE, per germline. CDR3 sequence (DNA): TGTGCCAGCCTCTCCTACGAGCAGTACTTC. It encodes CASLSYEQYF.

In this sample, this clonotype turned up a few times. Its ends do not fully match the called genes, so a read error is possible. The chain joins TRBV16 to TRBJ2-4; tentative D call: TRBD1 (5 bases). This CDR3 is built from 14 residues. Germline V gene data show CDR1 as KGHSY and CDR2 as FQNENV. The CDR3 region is CASTQRGRADIQYF. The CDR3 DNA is TGTGCCAGCACCCAAAGGGGCAGGGCGGACATTCAGTACTTC.

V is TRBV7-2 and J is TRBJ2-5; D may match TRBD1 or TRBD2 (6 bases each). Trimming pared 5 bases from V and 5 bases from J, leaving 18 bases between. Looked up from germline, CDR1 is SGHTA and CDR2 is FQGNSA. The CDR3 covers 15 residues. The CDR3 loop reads CASSLMGGQGETQYF. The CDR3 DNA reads TGTGCCAGCAGCCTTATGGGAGGCCAGGGGGAGACCCAGTACTTC.

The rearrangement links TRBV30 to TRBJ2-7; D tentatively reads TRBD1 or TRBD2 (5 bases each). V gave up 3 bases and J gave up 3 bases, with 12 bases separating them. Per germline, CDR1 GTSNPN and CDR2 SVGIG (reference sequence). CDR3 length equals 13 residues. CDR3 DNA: TGTGCCTGGAGCACGTGGGGGTTCTACGAGCAGTACTTC. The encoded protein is CAWSTWGFYEQYF.

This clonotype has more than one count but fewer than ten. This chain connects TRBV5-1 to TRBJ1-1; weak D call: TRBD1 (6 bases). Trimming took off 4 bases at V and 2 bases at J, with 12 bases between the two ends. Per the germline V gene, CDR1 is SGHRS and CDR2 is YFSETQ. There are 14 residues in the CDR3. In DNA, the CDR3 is TGCGCCAGCAGCAACCGGGACACCAACACTGAAGCTTTCTTT. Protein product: CASSNRDTNTEAFF.

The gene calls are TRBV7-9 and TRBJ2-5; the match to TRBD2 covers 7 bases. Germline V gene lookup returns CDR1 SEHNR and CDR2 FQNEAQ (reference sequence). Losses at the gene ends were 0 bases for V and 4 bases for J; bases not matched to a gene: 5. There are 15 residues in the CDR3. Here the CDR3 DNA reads TGTGCCAGCAGCTTAGCAGGTGGACTAGTAGAGACCCAGTACTTC. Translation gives CASSLAGGLVETQYF. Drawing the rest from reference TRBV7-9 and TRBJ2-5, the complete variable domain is DTGVSQNPRHKITKRGQNVTFRCDPISEHNRLYWYRQTLGQGPEFLTYFQNEAQLEKSRLLSDRFSAERPKGSFSTLEIQRTEQGDSAMYLCASSLAGGLVETQYFGPGTRLLVL.

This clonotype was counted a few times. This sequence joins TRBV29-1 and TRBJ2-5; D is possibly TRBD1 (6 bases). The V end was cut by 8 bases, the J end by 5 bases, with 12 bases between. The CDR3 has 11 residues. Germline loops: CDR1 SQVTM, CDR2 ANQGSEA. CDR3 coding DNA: TGCAGCTTACTGAGGGGGGAGACCCAGTACTTC. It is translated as CSLLRGETQYF.

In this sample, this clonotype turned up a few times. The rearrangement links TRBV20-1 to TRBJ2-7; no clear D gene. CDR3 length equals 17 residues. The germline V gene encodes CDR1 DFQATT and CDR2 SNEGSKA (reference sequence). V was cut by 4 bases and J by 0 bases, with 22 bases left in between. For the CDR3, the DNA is TGCAGTGCTACTAACCCTTCGGACGATAAGGTCTCCTACGAGCAGTACTTC. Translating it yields CSATNPSDDKVSYEQYF.

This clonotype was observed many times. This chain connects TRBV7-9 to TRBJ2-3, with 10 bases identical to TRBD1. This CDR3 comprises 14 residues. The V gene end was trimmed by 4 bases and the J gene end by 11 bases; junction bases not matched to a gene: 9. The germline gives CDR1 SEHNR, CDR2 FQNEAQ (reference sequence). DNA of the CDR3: TGTGCCAGCAGCTGGGACCAAGGGACAGGGGTGCAGTATTTT. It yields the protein CASSWDQGTGVQYF.

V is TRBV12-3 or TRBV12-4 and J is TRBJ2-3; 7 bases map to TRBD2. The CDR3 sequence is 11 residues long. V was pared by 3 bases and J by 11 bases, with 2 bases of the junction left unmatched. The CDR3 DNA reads TGTGCCAGCAGTTTCGGGGGGTGGCAGTATTTT. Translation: CASSFGGWQYF.

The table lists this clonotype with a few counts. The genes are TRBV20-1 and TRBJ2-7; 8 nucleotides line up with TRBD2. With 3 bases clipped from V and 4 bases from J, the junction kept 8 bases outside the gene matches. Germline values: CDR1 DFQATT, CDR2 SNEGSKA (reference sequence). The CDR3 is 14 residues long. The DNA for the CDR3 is TGCAGTGCTAGTTACGGGAGGGCCAGGTACGAGCAGTACTTC. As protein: CSASYGRARYEQYF.